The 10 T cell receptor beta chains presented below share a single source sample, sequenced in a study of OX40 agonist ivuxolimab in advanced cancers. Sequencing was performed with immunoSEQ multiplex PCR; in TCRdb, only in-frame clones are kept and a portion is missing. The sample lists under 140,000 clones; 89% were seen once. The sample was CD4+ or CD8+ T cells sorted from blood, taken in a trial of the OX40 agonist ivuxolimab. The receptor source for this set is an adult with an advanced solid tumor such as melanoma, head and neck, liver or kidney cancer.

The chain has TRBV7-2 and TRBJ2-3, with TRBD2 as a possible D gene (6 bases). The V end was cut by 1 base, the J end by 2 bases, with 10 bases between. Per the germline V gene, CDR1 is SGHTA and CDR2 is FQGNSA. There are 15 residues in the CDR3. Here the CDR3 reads CASSLGGDPTDTQYF. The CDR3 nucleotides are TGTGCCAGCAGCTTAGGGGGGGACCCCACAGATACGCAGTATTTT.

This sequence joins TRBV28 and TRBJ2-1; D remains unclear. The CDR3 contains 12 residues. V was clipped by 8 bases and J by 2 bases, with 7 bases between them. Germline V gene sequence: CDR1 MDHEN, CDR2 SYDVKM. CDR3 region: CASGAAYNEQFF. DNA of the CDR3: TGTGCCAGCGGTGCCGCCTACAATGAGCAGTTCTTC.

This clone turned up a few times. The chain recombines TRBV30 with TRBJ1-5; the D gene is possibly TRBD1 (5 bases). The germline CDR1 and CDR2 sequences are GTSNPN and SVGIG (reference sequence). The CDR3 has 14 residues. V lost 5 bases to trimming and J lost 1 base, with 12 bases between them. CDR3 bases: TGTGCCTGGGGCCGGGGCCTCAGCAATCAGCCCCAGCATTTT. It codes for CAWGRGLSNQPQHF.

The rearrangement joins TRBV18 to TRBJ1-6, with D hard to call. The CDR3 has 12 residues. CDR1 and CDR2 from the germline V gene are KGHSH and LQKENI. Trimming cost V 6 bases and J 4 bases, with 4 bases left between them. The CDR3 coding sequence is TGTGCCAGCTCCCCATATAATTCACCCCTCCACTTT. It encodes CASSPYNSPLHF.

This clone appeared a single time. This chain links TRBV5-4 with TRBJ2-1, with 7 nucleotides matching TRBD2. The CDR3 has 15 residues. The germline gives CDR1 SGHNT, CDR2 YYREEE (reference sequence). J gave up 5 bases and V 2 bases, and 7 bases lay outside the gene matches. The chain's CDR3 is CASSLSRAGHNEQFF. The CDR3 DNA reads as TGTGCCAGCAGCTTATCGCGAGCGGGGCACAATGAGCAGTTCTTC.

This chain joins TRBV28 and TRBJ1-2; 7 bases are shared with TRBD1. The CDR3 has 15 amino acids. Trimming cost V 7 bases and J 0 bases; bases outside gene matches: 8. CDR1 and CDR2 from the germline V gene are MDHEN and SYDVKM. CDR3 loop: CASTPRGITNYGYTF. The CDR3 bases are TGTGCCAGCACCCCCAGGGGGATAACTAACTATGGCTACACCTTC.

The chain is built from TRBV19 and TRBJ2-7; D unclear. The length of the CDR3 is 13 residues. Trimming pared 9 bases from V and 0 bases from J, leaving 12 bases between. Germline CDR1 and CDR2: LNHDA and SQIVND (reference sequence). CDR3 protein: CARRRADSYEQYF. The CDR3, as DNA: TGTGCCAGGCGGCGCGCCGACTCCTACGAGCAGTACTTC.

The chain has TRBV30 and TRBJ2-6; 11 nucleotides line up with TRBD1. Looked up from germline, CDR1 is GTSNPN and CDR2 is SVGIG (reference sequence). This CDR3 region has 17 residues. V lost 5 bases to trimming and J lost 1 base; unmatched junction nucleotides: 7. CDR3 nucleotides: TGTGCCTGGTATCGGGACAGGGGGAGGTCTGGGGCCAACGTCCTGACTTTC. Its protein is CAWYRDRGRSGANVLTF.

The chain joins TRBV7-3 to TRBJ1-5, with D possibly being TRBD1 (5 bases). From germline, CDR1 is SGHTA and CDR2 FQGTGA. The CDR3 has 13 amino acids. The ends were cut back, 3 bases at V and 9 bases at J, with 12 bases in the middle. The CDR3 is CASSFGAEGPQHF. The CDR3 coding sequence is TGTGCCAGCAGCTTCGGGGCGGAGGGGCCCCAGCATTTT.

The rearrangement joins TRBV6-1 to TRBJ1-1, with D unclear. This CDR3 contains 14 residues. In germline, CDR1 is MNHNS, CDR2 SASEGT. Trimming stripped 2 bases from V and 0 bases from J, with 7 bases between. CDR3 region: CASSEQGLNTEAFF. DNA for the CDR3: TGTGCCAGCAGTGAACAAGGACTGAACACTGAAGCTTTCTTT.